A selection of T cell receptor beta chains follows, all from one sample in a study of CD8 T cells in Susac syndrome. TCRdb passed the immunoSEQ multiplex PCR reads through MiXCR, listing each CDR3 protein once. The table records 150,000 to 200,000 distinct CDR3 sequences, around 93% of them present only once. Sequenced material: CD4+ T cells from PBMCs. These receptors originate from a human donor in good health. CDR3s include the opening cysteine and the closing phenylalanine or tryptophan. Clone size, where shown, is once, few, many, or a class for clones that have expanded.

size	V	J	CDR3
NA	TRBV7-9	TRBJ1-1	CASSFVGETFF
NA	TRBV3-1	TRBJ1-1	CASSQFPSISEAFF
NA	TRBV15	TRBJ2-1	CATSRSSGLQFF
NA	TRBV3-1	TRBJ1-6	CASSQEAQGKNSPLHF
NA	TRBV7-8	TRBJ1-2	CASSSGRGGGYTF
NA	TRBV5-1	TRBJ2-3	CASSLPGLAGEDTQYF
NA	TRBV7-3	TRBJ2-3	CASSRTSGGDLSTDTQYF
NA	TRBV29-1	TRBJ2-6	CSDHRGLFSGANVLTF
NA	TRBV12-3/TRBV12-4	TRBJ1-6	CASRPTGGKNSPLHF
NA	TRBV21-1	TRBJ2-7	CASSKESYSYEQYF
NA	TRBV29-1	TRBJ2-5	CSVRQGAGETQYF
NA	TRBV12-3/TRBV12-4	TRBJ1-4	CASSFGPTNEKLFF
NA	TRBV20-1	TRBJ2-7	CSASTGGAYEQYF
NA	TRBV19	TRBJ1-3	CATSALGGRNTIYF
NA	TRBV3-1	TRBJ2-3	CASSPGDGDTQYF
NA	TRBV6-5	TRBJ1-1	CASSRGHAPNTEAFF
few	TRBV7-2	TRBJ2-7	CASSFGTIYEQYF
NA	TRBV7-2	TRBJ1-6	CASSQTGSGFYNSPLHF
NA	TRBV3-1	TRBJ1-6	CASSQAGQSSYNSPLHF
NA	TRBV10-3	TRBJ1-4	CATAGPGNEKLFF
NA	TRBV6-5	TRBJ2-2	CASRMNTGELFF
NA	TRBV3-1	TRBJ1-1	CASSPSPGGGEAFF
NA	TRBV3-1	TRBJ1-2	CASSLLDRVANYGYTF
NA	TRBV5-1	TRBJ1-6	CASSLPRGVGIGSPLHF
NA	TRBV18	TRBJ1-1	CASSPGTETEAFF
NA	TRBV30	TRBJ1-4	CAWSVMESAARTNEKLFF
NA	TRBV12-3/TRBV12-4	TRBJ2-2	CASSFNGVGGELFF
NA	TRBV5-6	TRBJ2-5	CASSFRLAGVPETQYF